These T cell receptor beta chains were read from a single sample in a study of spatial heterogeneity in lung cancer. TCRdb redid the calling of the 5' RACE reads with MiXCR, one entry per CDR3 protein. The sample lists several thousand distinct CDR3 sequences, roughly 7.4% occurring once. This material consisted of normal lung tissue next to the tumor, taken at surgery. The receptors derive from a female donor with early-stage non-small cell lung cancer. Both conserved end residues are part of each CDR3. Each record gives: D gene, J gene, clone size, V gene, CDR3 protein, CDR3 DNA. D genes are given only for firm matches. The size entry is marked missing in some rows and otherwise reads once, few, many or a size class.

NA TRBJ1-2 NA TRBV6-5 CASSFGDKYGYTF TGTGCCAGCAGTTTTGGAGACAAATATGGCTACACCTTC
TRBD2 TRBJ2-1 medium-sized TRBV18 CASSTGGAGEQFF TGTGCCAGCTCAACCGGGGGGGCCGGTGAGCAGTTCTTC
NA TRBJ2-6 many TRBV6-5 CASTRGSSGANVLTF TGTGCCAGTACACGGGGGAGCTCTGGGGCCAACGTCCTGACTTTC
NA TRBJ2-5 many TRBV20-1 CSAKGGAETQYF TGCAGTGCTAAGGGGGGGGCAGAGACCCAGTACTTC
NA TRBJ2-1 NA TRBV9 CASSVEVGSYNEQFF TGTGCCAGCAGCGTAGAGGTGGGGTCCTACAATGAGCAGTTCTTC
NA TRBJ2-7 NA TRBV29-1 CSVAPTGGSRNEQYF TGCAGCGTCGCCCCGACAGGTGGGTCACGCAACGAGCAGTACTTC
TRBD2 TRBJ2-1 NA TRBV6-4 CAGSDSSGGSYNEQFF TGTGCCGGCAGTGATTCGAGCGGGGGCTCCTACAATGAGCAGTTCTTC
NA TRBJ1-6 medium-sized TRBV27 CASSLYGGGISPLHF TGTGCCAGCAGTTTATATGGGGGGGGAATTTCACCCCTCCACTTT
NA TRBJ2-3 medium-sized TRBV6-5 CASSYSGGGLLADTQYF TGTGCCAGCAGTTACTCGGGTGGGGGACTCCTGGCTGATACGCAGTATTTT
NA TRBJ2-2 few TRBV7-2 CASSYTGTHTGELFF TGTGCCAGCAGCTACACCGGGACACACACCGGGGAGCTGTTTTTT
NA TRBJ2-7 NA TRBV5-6 CASSLVDRTYEQYF TGTGCCAGCAGCTTAGTAGACAGAACCTACGAGCAGTACTTC
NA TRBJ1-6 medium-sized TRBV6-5 CASSRETSNSPLHF TGTGCCAGCAGTCGGGAAACGAGTAATTCACCCCTCCACTTT
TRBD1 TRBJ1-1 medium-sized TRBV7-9 CASSSQGTGGTEAFF TGTGCCAGCAGCTCACAGGGGACGGGCGGCACTGAAGCTTTCTTT
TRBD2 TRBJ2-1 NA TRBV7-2 CASSLVGGGGSDEQFF TGTGCCAGCAGCTTAGTGGGTGGGGGAGGGTCGGATGAGCAGTTCTTC
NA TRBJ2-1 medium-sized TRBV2 CASSERYNEQFF TGTGCCAGCAGTGAACGCTACAATGAGCAGTTCTTC
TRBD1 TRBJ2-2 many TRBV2 CASRADRGVAGELFF TGTGCCAGCAGAGCAGACAGGGGTGTCGCCGGGGAGCTGTTTTTT
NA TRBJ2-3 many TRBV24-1 CATSRGPDTQYF TGTGCCACCAGCCGGGGCCCAGATACGCAGTATTTT
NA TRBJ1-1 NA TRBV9 CASSPSGRMDTEAFF TGTGCCAGCAGCCCTAGCGGTAGGATGGACACTGAAGCTTTCTTT
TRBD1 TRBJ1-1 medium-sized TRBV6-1 CASSLGQQNTEAFF TGTGCCAGCAGTTTGGGACAGCAAAACACTGAAGCTTTCTTT
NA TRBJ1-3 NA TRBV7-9 CASSFRSPVGNTIYF TGTGCCAGCAGCTTCCGGTCCCCGGTTGGAAACACCATATATTTT
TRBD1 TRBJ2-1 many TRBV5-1 CASSPRTGGDEQFF TGCGCCAGCAGCCCCCGGACAGGGGGGGATGAGCAGTTCTTC
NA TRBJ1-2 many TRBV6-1 CASSERWGGYTF TGTGCCAGCAGTGAAAGGTGGGGGGGCTACACCTTC
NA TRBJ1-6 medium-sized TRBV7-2 CASSLEGLDSPLHF TGTGCCAGCAGCTTAGAAGGGTTGGATTCACCCCTCCACTTT
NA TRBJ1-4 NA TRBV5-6 CASSSWGAPGKLFF TGTGCCAGCAGCTCTTGGGGGGCGCCCGGAAAACTGTTTTTT
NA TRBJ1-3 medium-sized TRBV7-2 CASSLTGNTIYF TGTGCCAGCAGCTTAACCGGAAACACCATATATTTT
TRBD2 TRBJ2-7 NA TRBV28 CASRGGGSSYEQYF TGTGCCAGCCGTGGGGGGGGGAGCTCCTACGAGCAGTACTTC
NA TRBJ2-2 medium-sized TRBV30 CAWTRGTVNTGELFF TGTGCCTGGACCCGGGGGACGGTGAACACCGGGGAGCTGTTTTTT
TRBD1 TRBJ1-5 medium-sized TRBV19 CASTLGQGAGNQPQHF TGTGCCAGTACCCTGGGGCAGGGGGCTGGGAATCAGCCCCAGCATTTT
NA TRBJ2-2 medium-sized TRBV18 CASSPLGAQGSTGELFF TGTGCCAGCTCACCGCTCGGGGCCCAGGGAAGCACCGGGGAGCTGTTTTTT
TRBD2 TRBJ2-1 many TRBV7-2 CASSGGNEQFF TGTGCCAGCTCCGGGGGGAATGAGCAGTTCTTC
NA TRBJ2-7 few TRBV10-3 CAISSTTYEQYF TGTGCCATCAGTTCCACAACCTACGAGCAGTACTTC
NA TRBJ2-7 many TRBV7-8 CATRSRRDSQGEQYF TGTGCCACCCGATCGCGAAGGGACTCCCAAGGAGAGCAGTACTTC
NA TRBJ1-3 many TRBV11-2 CASSLGGNTIYF TGTGCCAGCAGCTTAGGAGGAAACACCATATATTTT
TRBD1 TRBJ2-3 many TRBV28 CASSDLDRGRGDTQYF TGTGCCAGCAGTGACTTGGACAGGGGGAGAGGAGATACGCAGTATTTT
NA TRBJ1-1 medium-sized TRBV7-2 CASSLGSTEAFF TGTGCCAGCAGCTTAGGAAGCACTGAAGCTTTCTTT
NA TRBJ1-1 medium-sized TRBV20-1 CSATEPGGVEAFF TGCAGTGCTACGGAACCTGGGGGAGTTGAAGCTTTCTTT
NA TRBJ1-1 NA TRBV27 CASSLEGLNTEAFF TGTGCCAGCAGTTTAGAGGGCTTGAACACTGAAGCTTTCTTT
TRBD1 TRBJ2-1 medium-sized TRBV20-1 CSASKGASDNEQFF TGCAGTGCTAGTAAGGGGGCGTCGGACAATGAGCAGTTCTTC
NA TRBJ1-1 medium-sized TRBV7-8 CASSPGARGGTEAFF TGTGCCAGCAGCCCCGGGGCCAGGGGTGGAACTGAAGCTTTCTTT
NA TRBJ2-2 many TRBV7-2 CASSRQSRNTGELFF TGTGCCAGCAGCCGACAAAGCAGGAACACCGGGGAGCTGTTTTTT